The T cell receptor beta chain described here comes from a study of identifying expanded T cells in peripheral blood. General study points: Over about two and four weeks, about 15 and 18 clones changed, versus 1.2 between replicates.

The CDR3 contains 14 residues. Trimming took 1 base from V and 5 from J, leaving 9 bases between them. The germline V gene encodes CDR1 LGHNA and CDR2 YSLEER. About this clone itself: Its target is unknown.

Repertoires were generated with immunoSEQ multiplex PCR, while TCRdb's copy carries only in-frame clones and drops some. The data contain tens of thousands of clones, about 83% of them singletons. The chain employs TRBV4-3 and TRBJ1-5; D uncertain. The clonotype comes from a person aged 18-70 years in good health. Sequenced sample: blood. In DNA, the CDR3 is TGCGCCAGCAGCCAAGTTATTGTTGATCAGCCCCAGCATTTT. Translated, it gives CASSQVIVDQPQHF.